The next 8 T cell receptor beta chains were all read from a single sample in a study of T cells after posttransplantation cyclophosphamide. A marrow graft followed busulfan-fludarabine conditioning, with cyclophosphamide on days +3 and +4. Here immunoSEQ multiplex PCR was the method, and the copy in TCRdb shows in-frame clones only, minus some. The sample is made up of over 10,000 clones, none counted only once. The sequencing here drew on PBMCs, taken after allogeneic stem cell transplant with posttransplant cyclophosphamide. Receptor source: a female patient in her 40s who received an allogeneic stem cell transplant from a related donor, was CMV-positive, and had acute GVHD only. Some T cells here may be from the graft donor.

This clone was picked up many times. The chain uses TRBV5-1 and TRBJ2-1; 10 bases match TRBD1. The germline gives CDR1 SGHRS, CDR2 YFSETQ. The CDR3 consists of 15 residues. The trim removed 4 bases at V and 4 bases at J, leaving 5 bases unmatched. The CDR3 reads CASSVRDRGYNEQFF. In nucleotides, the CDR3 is TGCGCCAGCAGCGTCCGGGACAGGGGATACAATGAGCAGTTCTTC.

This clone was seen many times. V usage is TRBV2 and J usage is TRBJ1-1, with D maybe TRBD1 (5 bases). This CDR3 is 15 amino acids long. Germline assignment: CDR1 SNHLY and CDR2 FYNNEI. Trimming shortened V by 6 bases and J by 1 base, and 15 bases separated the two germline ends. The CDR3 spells CASSGGWGTNTEAFF. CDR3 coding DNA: TGTGCCAGCAGCGGGGGGTGGGGGACGAACACTGAAGCTTTCTTT. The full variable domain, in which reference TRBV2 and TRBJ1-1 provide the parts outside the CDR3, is EPEVTQTPSHQVTQMGQEVILRCVPISNHLYFYWYRQILGQKVEFLVSFYNNEISEKSEIFDDQFSVERPDGSNFTLKIRSTKLEDSAMYFCASSGGWGTNTEAFFGQGTRLTVV.

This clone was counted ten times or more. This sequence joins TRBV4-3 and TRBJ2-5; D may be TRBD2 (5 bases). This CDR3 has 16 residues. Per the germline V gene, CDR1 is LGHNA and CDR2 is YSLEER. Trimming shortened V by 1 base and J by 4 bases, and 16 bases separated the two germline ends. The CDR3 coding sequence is TGCGCCAGCAGCCAAGTGTCCGGAGGCGTCGGAGAGACCCAGTACTTC. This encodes CASSQVSGGVGETQYF.

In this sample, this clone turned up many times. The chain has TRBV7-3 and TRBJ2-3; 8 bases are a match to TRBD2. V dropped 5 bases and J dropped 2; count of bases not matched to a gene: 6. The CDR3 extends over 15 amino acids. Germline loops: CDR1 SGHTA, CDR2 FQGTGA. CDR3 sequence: CASSPRGGHTDTQYF. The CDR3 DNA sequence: TGTGCCAGCAGCCCCCGGGGGGGTCACACAGATACGCAGTATTTT.

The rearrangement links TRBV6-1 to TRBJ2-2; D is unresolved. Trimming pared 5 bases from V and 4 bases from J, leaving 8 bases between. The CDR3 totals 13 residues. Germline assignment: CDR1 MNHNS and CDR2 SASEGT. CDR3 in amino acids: CASSQTSTGELFF. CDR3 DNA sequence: TGTGCCAGCAGTCAAACGAGCACCGGGGAGCTGTTTTTT.

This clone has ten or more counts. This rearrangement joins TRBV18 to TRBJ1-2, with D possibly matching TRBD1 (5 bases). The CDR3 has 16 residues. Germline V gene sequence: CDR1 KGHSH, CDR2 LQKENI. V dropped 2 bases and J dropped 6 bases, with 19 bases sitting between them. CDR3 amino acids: CASSPTFPGPIDGYTF. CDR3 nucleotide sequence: TGTGCCAGCTCACCAACATTCCCAGGGCCAATCGATGGCTACACCTTC.

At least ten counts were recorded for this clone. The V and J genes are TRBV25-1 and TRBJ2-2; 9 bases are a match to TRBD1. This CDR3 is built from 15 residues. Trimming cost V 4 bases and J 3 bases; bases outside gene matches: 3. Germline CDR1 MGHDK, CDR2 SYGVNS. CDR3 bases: TGTGCCAGCAGTGCCTGGACAGGGGACACCGGGGAGCTGTTTTTT. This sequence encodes CASSAWTGDTGELFF.

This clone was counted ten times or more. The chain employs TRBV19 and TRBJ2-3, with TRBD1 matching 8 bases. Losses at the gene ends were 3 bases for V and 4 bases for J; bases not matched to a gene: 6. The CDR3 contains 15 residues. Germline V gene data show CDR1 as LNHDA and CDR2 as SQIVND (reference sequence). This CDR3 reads CASSMTDRAADTQYF. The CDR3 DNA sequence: TGTGCCAGTAGTATGACGGACAGGGCCGCAGATACGCAGTATTTT.